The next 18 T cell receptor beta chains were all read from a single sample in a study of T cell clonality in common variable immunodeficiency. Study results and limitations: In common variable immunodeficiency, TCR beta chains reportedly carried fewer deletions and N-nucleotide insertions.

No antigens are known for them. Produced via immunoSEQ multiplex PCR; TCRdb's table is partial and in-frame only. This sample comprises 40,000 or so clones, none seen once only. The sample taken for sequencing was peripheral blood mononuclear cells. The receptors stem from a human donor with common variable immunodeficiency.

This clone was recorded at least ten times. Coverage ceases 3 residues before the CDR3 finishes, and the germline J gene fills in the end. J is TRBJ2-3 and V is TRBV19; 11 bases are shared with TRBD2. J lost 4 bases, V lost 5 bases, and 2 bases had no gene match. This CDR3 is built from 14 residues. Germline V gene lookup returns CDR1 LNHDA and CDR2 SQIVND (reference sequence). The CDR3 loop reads CASSLLAGADTQYF. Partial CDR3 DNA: TGTGCCAGTAGTTTACTAGCGGGAGCAGATACG.

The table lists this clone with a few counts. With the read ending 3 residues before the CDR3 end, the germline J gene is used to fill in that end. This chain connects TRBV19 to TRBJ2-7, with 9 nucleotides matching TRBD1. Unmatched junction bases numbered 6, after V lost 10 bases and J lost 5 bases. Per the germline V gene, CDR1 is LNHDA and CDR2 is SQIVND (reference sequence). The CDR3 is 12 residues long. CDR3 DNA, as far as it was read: TGTGCCACGGGACAGGGAACGGACGAG. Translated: CATGQGTDE. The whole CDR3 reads CATGQGTDEQYF.

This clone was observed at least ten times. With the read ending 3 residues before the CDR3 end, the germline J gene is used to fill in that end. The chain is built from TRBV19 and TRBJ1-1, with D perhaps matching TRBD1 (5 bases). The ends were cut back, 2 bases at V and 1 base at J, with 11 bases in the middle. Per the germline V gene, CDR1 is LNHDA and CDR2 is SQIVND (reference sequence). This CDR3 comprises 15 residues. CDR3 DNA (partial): TGTGCCAGTAGTATAAGCAACAGGAGGAACACTGAA. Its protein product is CASSISNRRNTE. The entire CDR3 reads CASSISNRRNTEAFF.

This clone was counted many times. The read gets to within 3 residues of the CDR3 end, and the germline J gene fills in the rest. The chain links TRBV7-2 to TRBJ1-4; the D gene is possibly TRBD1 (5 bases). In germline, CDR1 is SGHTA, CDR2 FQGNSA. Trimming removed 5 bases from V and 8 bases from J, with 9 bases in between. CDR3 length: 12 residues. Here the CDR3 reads CASSAAGEKLFF. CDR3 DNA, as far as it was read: TGTGCCAGCAGCGCTGCAGGGGAAAAA. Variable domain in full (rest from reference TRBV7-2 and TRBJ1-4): GAGVSQSPSNKVTEKGKDVELRCDPISGHTALYWYRQSLGQGLEFLIYFQGNSAPDKSGLPSDRFSAERTGGSVSTLTIQRTQQEDSAVYLCASSAAGEKLFFGSGTQLSVL.

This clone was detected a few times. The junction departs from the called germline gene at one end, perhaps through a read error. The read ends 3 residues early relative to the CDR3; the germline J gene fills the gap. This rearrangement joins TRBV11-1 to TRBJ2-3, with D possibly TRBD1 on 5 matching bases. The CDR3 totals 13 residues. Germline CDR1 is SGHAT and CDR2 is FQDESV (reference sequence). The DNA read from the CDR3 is TGTGCCAGCAGCTTAGCCGACAGAGATTCG. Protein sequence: CASSLADRDS. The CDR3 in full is CASSLADRDSQYF.

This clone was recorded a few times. CDR3 residues: CASSISGPDKKETQYF. The part of the CDR3 DNA that was read is TGTGCCAGTAGTATTAGTGGGCCGGACAAAAAAGAGACC. The chain uses TRBV19 and TRBJ2-5; D possibly corresponds to TRBD1 (5 bases). With the read ending 3 residues before the CDR3 end, the germline J gene is used to fill in that end. Germline V CDR1 and CDR2: LNHDA, SQIVND (reference sequence). The CDR3 has 16 amino acids. V lost 3 bases and J lost 3, with 17 bases in between.

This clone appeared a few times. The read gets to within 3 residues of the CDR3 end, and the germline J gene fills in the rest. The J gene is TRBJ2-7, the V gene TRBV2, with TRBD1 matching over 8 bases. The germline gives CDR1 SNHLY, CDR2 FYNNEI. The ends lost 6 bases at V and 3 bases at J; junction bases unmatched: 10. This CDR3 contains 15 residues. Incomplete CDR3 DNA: TGTGCCAGCAGCCCGGGCGGGACAGGAAACTACGAG. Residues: CASSPGGTGNYE. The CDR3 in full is CASSPGGTGNYEQYF.

The CDR3 DNA, read in part, is TGTGCCATCAGTCCCGACAGGGGGGTACCC. Translated, it gives CAISPDRGVP. The entire CDR3 is CAISPDRGVPLHF. The chain joins TRBV10-3 to TRBJ1-6, with 9 bases matching TRBD1. Read data end 3 residues before the CDR3 end; the end is taken from the germline J gene. CDR3 length equals 13 residues. Germline CDR1 reads ENHRY; CDR2 reads SYGVKD. With 5 bases clipped from V and 12 bases from J, the junction kept 5 bases outside the gene matches.

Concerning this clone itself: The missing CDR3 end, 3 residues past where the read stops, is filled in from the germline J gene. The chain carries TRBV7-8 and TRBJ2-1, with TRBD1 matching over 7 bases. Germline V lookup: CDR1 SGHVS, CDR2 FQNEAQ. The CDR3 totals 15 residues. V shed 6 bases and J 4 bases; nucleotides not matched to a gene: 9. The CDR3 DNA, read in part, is TGTGCCAGCAGGTCCGAGGGGGCCGTATACAATGAG. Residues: CASRSEGAVYNE. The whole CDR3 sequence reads CASRSEGAVYNEQFF.

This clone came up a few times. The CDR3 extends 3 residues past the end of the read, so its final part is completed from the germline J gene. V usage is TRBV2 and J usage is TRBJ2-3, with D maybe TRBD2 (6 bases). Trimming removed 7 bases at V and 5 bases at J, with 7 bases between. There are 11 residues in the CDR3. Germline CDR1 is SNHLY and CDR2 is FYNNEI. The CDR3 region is CASTSVDTQYF. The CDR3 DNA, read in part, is TGTGCCAGCACTAGCGTAGATACG. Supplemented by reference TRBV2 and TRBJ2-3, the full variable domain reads EPEVTQTPSHQVTQMGQEVILRCVPISNHLYFYWYRQILGQKVEFLVSFYNNEISEKSEIFDDQFSVERPDGSNFTLKIRSTKLEDSAMYFCASTSVDTQYFGPGTRLTVL.

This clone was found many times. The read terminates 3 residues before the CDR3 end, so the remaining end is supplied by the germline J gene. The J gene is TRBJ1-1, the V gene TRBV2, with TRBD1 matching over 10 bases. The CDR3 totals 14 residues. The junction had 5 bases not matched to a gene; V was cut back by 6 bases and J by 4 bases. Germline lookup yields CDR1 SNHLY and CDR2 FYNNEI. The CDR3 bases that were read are TGTGCCAGCAGGACAGGGGGCGCGAGCACTGAA. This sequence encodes CASRTGGASTE. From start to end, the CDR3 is CASRTGGASTEAFF.

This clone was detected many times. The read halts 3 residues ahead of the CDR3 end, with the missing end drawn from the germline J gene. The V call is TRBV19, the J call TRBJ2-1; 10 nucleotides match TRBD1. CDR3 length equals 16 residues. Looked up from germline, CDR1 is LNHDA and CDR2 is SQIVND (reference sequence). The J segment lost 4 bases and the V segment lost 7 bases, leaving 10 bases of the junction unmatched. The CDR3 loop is CASKGTGTGDYNEQFF. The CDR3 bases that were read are TGTGCCAGTAAAGGCACCGGGACAGGGGATTACAATGAG. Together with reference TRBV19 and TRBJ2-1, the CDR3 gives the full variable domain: DGGITQSPKYLFRKEGQNVTLSCEQNLNHDAMYWYRQDPGQGLRLIYYSQIVNDFQKGDIAEGYSVSREKKESFPLTVTSAQKNPTAFYLCASKGTGTGDYNEQFFGPGTRLTVL.

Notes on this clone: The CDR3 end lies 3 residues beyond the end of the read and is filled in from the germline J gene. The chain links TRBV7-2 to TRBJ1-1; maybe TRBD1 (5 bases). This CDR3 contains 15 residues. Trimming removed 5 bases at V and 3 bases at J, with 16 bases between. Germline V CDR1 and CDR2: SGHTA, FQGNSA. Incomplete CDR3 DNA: TGTGCCAGCAGCCCCCGAGAGGGGCGCTACACTGAA. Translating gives CASSPREGRYTE. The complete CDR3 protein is CASSPREGRYTEAFF. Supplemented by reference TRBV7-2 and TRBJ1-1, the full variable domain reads GAGVSQSPSNKVTEKGKDVELRCDPISGHTALYWYRQSLGQGLEFLIYFQGNSAPDKSGLPSDRFSAERTGGSVSTLTIQRTQQEDSAVYLCASSPREGRYTEAFFGQGTRLTVV.

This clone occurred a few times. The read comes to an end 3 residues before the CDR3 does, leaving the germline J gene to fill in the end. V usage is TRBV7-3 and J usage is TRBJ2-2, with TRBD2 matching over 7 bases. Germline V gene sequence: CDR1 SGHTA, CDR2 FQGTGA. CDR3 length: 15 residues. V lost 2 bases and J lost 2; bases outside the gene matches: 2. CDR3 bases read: TGTGCCAGCAGCTTACTAGCGGCAAACACCGGGGAG. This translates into CASSLLAANTGE. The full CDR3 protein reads CASSLLAANTGELFF.

The CDR3 sequence: CAWGLGSSNQPQHF. The part of the CDR3 DNA that was read is TGTGCCTGGGGCTTGGGCAGTAGCAATCAGCCC. The V and J genes are TRBV30 and TRBJ1-5; unclear D gene. The read is 3 residues too short to cover the CDR3 end, so that end is filled in from the germline J gene. The CDR3 is made up of 14 amino acids. Trimming cost V 5 bases and J 0 bases, with 11 bases left between them. Germline CDR1 and CDR2: GTSNPN and SVGIG (reference sequence).

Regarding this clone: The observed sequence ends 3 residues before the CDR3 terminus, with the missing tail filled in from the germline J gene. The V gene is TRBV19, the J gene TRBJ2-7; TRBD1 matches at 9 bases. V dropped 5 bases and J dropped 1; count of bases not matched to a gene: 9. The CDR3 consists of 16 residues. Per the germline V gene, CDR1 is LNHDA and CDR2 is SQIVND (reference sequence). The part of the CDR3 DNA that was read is TGTGCCAGTAGTTCGGGACAGGGAGTGGGGTCCTACGAG. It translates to CASSSGQGVGSYE. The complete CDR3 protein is CASSSGQGVGSYEQYF.

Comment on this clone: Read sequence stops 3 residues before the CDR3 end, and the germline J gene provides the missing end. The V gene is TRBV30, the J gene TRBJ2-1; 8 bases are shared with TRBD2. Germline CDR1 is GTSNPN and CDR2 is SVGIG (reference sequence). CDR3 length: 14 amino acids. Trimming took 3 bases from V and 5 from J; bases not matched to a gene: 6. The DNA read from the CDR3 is TGTGCCTGGAGCCGGACTAGCCGAAACAATGAG. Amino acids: CAWSRTSRNNE. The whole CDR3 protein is CAWSRTSRNNEQFF.

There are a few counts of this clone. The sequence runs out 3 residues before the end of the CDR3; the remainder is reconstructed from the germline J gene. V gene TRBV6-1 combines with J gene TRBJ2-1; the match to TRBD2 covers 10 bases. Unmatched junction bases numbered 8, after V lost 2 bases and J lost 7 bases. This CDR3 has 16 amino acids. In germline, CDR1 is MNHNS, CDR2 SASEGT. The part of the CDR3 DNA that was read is TGTGCCAGCAGTGAATTTAGCGGGGGGAGGGGTAATGAG. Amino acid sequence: CASSEFSGGRGNE. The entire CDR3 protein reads CASSEFSGGRGNEQFF.